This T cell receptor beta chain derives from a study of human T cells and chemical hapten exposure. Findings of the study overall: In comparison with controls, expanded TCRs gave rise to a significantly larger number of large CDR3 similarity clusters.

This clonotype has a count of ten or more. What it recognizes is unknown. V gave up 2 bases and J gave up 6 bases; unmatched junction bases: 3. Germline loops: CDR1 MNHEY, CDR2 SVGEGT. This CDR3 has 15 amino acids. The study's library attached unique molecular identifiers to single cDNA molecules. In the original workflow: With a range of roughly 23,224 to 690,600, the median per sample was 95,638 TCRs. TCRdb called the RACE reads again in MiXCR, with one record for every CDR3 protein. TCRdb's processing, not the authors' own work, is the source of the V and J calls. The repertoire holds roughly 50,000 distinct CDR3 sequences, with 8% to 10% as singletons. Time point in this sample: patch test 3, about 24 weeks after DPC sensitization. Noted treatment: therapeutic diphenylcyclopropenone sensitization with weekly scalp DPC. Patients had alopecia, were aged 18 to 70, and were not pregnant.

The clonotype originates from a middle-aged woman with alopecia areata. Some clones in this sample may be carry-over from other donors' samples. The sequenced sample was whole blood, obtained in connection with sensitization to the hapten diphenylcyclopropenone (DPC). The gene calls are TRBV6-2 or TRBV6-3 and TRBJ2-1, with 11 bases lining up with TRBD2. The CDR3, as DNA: TGTGCCAGCAGTTACATCCTAGCGGGGGGCAATGAGCAGTTCTTC. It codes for CASSYILAGGNEQFF.